Each of the 20 T cell receptor beta chains below was sequenced from the same sample in a study of T-cell memory formation after mild COVID-19 (dated by TCRdb to about 2021). The receptor library was made with 5' RACE. Sequenced using an Illumina NovaSeq 6000. The public reads were reprocessed in TCRdb via fastp at Q25 and MiXCR, keeping in-frame beta chains. One record per CDR3 amino acid sequence lists the most common genes and DNA. Here the sample has about 620,000 distinct CDR3 sequences; 15% to 20% occur a single time. In total, the top ten clones hold approximately 12% of the sample. Sequenced sample: PBMCs or a T cell subset sorted from them (not recorded which). All receptors derive from an adult woman who had mild COVID-19 (a few samples of this study predate the infection). The sample titles of this study are shuffled in the database, so cell type and time point are left out; the donor was told from shared clones.

This rearrangement joins TRBV12-3 or TRBV12-4 to TRBJ2-3; unclear D gene. Trimming took 3 bases from V and 7 from J, leaving 8 bases between them. This CDR3 is built from 12 residues. CDR3 region: CASSLVPHTQYF. DNA for the CDR3: TGTGCCAGCAGTTTGGTCCCCCATACGCAGTATTTT.

The chain employs TRBV6-5 and TRBJ2-7, with 7 bases matching TRBD2. The V gene end was trimmed by 9 bases and the J gene end by 2 bases; junction bases not matched to a gene: 7. Looked up from germline, CDR1 is MNHEY and CDR2 is SVGAGI. The CDR3 is 13 amino acids. Here the CDR3 reads CASRRDYAYEQYF. In DNA, the CDR3 is TGTGCCAGTAGGAGGGACTATGCCTACGAGCAGTACTTC.

This clonotype was seen a handful of times. The V and J genes are TRBV10-3 and TRBJ1-5; 8 bases match TRBD1. The CDR3 is 12 residues long. The germline V gene encodes CDR1 ENHRY and CDR2 SYGVKD. Germline trimming cut 8 bases from V and 4 bases from J; bases unmatched to any gene: 1. CDR3 sequence (DNA): TGTGCCATCGGACAGGGTAATCAGCCCCAGCATTTT. Translated: CAIGQGNQPQHF.

This clonotype appeared many times. The rearrangement links TRBV30 to TRBJ1-1; perhaps TRBD1 as D (6 bases). The germline V gene encodes CDR1 GTSNPN and CDR2 SVGIG (reference sequence). Between the trimmed V and J ends, which lost 2 bases and 1 base, there was a span of 17 bases. This CDR3 has 16 amino acids. This CDR3 reads CAWSKGGLVENTEAFF. In nucleotides, the CDR3 is TGTGCCTGGAGTAAGGGGGGATTAGTGGAGAACACTGAAGCTTTCTTT.

This clonotype occurred once. This sequence joins TRBV6-4 and TRBJ1-5, with D hard to call. CDR1 and CDR2 from the germline V gene are MRHNA and SNTAGT. V dropped 4 bases and J dropped 7 bases, with 11 bases sitting between them. There are 13 residues in the CDR3. CDR3 bases: TGTGCCAGCAGTGGCGAGGGCGGGCAGCCCCAGCATTTT. Its translation: CASSGEGGQPQHF.

This clonotype was seen ten or more times. The rearrangement links TRBV7-8 to TRBJ2-3; D remains unclear. The germline V gene encodes CDR1 SGHVS and CDR2 FQNEAQ. CDR3 length: 16 residues. Trimming removed 5 bases from V and 3 bases from J, with 18 bases in between. The CDR3 here is CASSVGRVKVTDTQYF. The CDR3 DNA reads as TGTGCCAGCAGCGTTGGAAGGGTCAAAGTTACAGATACGCAGTATTTT.

This clonotype appeared a few times. The chain combines TRBV7-3 with TRBJ2-2; no clear D. From germline, CDR1 is SGHTA and CDR2 FQGTGA. This CDR3 spans 18 amino acids. Between the trimmed V and J ends, which lost 4 bases and 2 bases, there was a span of 20 bases. Here the CDR3 reads CASSSSPTRVFNTGELFF. In nucleotides, the CDR3 is TGTGCCAGCAGCTCATCGCCCACCCGGGTTTTCAACACCGGGGAGCTGTTTTTT. Looking up the rest from reference TRBV7-3 and TRBJ2-2 gives the full variable domain: GAGVSQTPSNKVTEKGKYVELRCDPISGHTALYWYRQSLGQGPEFLIYFQGTGAADDSGLPNDRFFAVRPEGSVSTLKIQRTERGDSAVYLCASSSSPTRVFNTGELFFGEGSRLTVL.

The J gene is TRBJ1-2, the V gene TRBV20-1; unclear D gene. CDR3 length: 11 residues. Germline V gene sequence: CDR1 DFQATT, CDR2 SNEGSKA (reference sequence). V lost 5 bases and J lost 4, with 8 bases in between. DNA of the CDR3: TGCAGTGCTCCGGGGTTCTATGGCTACACCTTC. This encodes CSAPGFYGYTF.

V usage is TRBV5-1 and J usage is TRBJ2-7, with a tentative D call TRBD1 (6 bases). The CDR3 is 12 residues long. Trimming left V 4 bases short and J 5 bases short, with 10 bases between. Germline lookup yields CDR1 SGHRS and CDR2 YFSETQ. This CDR3 reads CASSQTGHEQYF. The CDR3, as DNA: TGCGCCAGCAGCCAGACAGGCCACGAGCAGTACTTC.

This clonotype was counted only a few times. The rearrangement uses TRBV7-9 and TRBJ1-2; D gene unclear. Trimming cost V 3 bases and J 4 bases, with 9 bases left between them. Per germline, CDR1 SEHNR and CDR2 FQNEAQ (reference sequence). The CDR3 runs 13 residues. The CDR3 DNA is TGTGCCAGCAGCTTCCTTTCTTCCTATGGCTACACCTTC. It yields the protein CASSFLSSYGYTF.

The CDR3 spells CATSDSALGGDEQFF. The CDR3 DNA follows: TGTGCCACCAGTGATTCCGCTTTGGGGGGGGATGAGCAGTTCTTC. The rearrangement links TRBV24-1 to TRBJ2-1; 7 bases align to TRBD2. The CDR3 is 15 amino acids. Germline values: CDR1 KGHDR, CDR2 SFDVKD. The V and J ends lost 2 bases and 8 bases, in that order; junction bases with no gene match: 8.

This clonotype turned up a few times. J is TRBJ2-2 and V is TRBV2, with D possibly being TRBD2 (5 bases). CDR1 is SNHLY, CDR2 FYNNEI, per germline. The CDR3 covers 14 residues. The V end was cut by 6 bases, the J end by 0 bases, with 8 bases between. In DNA form, the CDR3 reads TGTGCCAGCAGGGACTTTACGAACACCGGGGAGCTGTTTTTT. Its protein is CASRDFTNTGELFF.

CDR3 DNA sequence: TGCGCCAGCAGCCAGTCGACTAGCGCGAAAGATACGCAGTATTTT. Amino acid sequence: CASSQSTSAKDTQYF. V usage is TRBV4-3 and J usage is TRBJ2-3; 8 bases line up with TRBD2. Germline-derived CDR1 and CDR2 are LGHNA and YSLEER. V shed 3 bases, J shed 5 bases, and the junction held 7 bases outside the gene matches. There are 15 residues in the CDR3.

The CDR3 protein is CASSTPGGGNTEAFF. The CDR3 nucleotides read TGTGCCAGTAGTACCCCCGGGGGCGGGAACACTGAAGCTTTCTTT. The chain recombines TRBV19 with TRBJ1-1; tentative D call: TRBD1 (6 bases). Germline V lookup: CDR1 LNHDA, CDR2 SQIVND (reference sequence). The CDR3 length is 15 residues. V lost 4 bases, J lost 1 base, and 13 bases lay in between.

The chain carries TRBV7-9 and TRBJ2-7, with TRBD2 matching over 10 bases. The V segment lost 3 bases and the J segment 4 bases; nucleotides outside the gene matches: 18. Germline CDR1 and CDR2: SEHNR and FQNEAQ (reference sequence). The CDR3 is 19 amino acids. The CDR3 sequence is CASSFTQMAGLAVNYEQYF. CDR3 coding DNA: TGTGCCAGCAGCTTTACCCAGATGGCAGGACTAGCGGTTAATTACGAGCAGTACTTC. Filled out from reference TRBV7-9 and TRBJ2-7, the complete variable domain reads DTGVSQNPRHKITKRGQNVTFRCDPISEHNRLYWYRQTLGQGPEFLTYFQNEAQLEKSRLLSDRFSAERPKGSFSTLEIQRTEQGDSAMYLCASSFTQMAGLAVNYEQYFGPGTRLTVT.

The CDR3 region is CASSYGLGYTQYF. The CDR3 nucleotides are TGTGCCAGCAGTTACGGGCTGGGCTATACGCAGTATTTT. The chain is built from TRBV6-5 and TRBJ2-3; the D is unclear. With 2 bases removed from V and 7 bases from J, the gap between germline ends came to 10 bases. CDR1 is MNHEY and CDR2 is SVGAGI in the germline V gene. The CDR3 totals 13 residues.

This clonotype has only a few counts. The V and J genes are TRBV6-5 and TRBJ2-7, with a weak D call TRBD2 (6 bases). Trimming took off 2 bases at V and 4 bases at J, with 12 bases between the two ends. CDR1 is MNHEY, CDR2 SVGAGI, per germline. The CDR3 totals 14 residues. Here the CDR3 DNA reads TGTGCCAGCAGTTACCAATTGACTAGTTACGAGCAGTACTTC. This sequence encodes CASSYQLTSYEQYF.

This clonotype has only a few counts. This CDR3 reads CASSWVTGEAFF. DNA of the CDR3: TGTGCCAGCAGCTGGGTAACAGGGGAAGCTTTCTTT. J is TRBJ1-1 and V is TRBV5-6; weak D call: TRBD1 (6 bases). Trimming pared 3 bases from V and 8 bases from J, leaving 11 bases between. The CDR3 has 12 residues. CDR1 and CDR2 from the germline V gene are SGHDT and YYEEEE.

This clonotype appeared a single time. The chain recombines TRBV27 with TRBJ1-1; D uncertain. The V end was cut by 4 bases, the J end by 5 bases, with 14 bases between. Germline values: CDR1 MNHEY, CDR2 SMNVEV (reference sequence). The CDR3 runs 14 residues. In DNA form, the CDR3 reads TGTGCCAGCAGTTCAGCCCCCAAGGATACTGAAGCTTTCTTT. Encoded protein: CASSSAPKDTEAFF.

The chain's CDR3 is CASSFGGSPDTQYF. CDR3 sequence (DNA): TGTGCCAGCAGTTTCGGCGGGAGTCCAGATACGCAGTATTTT. The chain joins TRBV12-3 or TRBV12-4 to TRBJ2-3; the match to TRBD2 covers 7 bases. J was trimmed by 4 bases and V by 3 bases; bases with no gene match: 4. There are 14 residues in the CDR3.